These T cell receptor beta chains were read from a single sample in a study of T-cell memory formation after mild COVID-19. TCRdb independently ran MiXCR on the 5' RACE reads; one entry per CDR3 protein. This sample carries 250,000 or so distinct CDR3 sequences, about 20% of them seen once, and the ten largest clones take roughly 23%. The sample was PBMCs or a T cell subset sorted from them (not recorded which). The source is a man aged 18-30 years who had mild COVID-19 (a few samples of this study predate the infection). Cell type and time point are not known. Both conserved end residues are part of each CDR3. A D gene is named only where the DNA matches it firmly. For some rows the clone size is stated as once, few or many, or as a class when expanded; others skip it.

TRBV7-9	TRBJ2-1	few	TRBD2	CASSLTPTSGVRNEQFF	TGTGCCAGCAGCTTAACCCCTACTAGCGGGGTCCGCAATGAGCAGTTCTTC
TRBV12-3/TRBV12-4	TRBJ2-5	few	.	CASRPDSPHQYF	TGTGCCAGCAGACCGGACAGCCCCCACCAGTACTTC
TRBV10-3	TRBJ2-7	many	TRBD2	CAISVGTSGSYEQYF	TGTGCCATCAGTGTTGGGACTAGCGGATCCTACGAGCAGTACTTC
TRBV7-2	TRBJ2-5	.	.	CASNLIGETQYF	TGTGCCAGCAATCTAATCGGAGAGACCCAGTACTTC
TRBV20-1	TRBJ2-3	few	TRBD2	CSARGPGLAGGPGGTDTQYF	TGCAGTGCTAGAGGACCGGGACTAGCGGGGGGCCCCGGTGGCACAGATACGCAGTATTTT
TRBV9	TRBJ2-7	.	.	CASSHLGRDPYEQYF	TGTGCCAGCAGCCACCTGGGCCGGGACCCCTACGAGCAGTACTTC
TRBV11-2	TRBJ2-1	.	.	CASSLTGSLNEQFF	TGTGCCAGCAGCTTAACAGGGAGTTTAAATGAGCAGTTCTTC
TRBV4-2	TRBJ1-4	.	.	CASRKRPGMGATNEKLFF	TGTGCCAGCAGGAAAAGGCCGGGAATGGGGGCAACTAATGAAAAACTGTTTTTT
TRBV7-8	TRBJ2-3	many	.	CASTVGTAYTDTQYF	TGTGCCAGCACCGTAGGGACGGCCTACACAGATACGCAGTATTTT
TRBV6-2/TRBV6-3	TRBJ1-3	few	.	CASSRTLTGNTIYF	TGTGCCAGCAGCCGGACGTTAACTGGAAACACCATATATTTT
TRBV6-5	TRBJ1-4	.	.	CASSREGTTNEKLFF	TGTGCCAGCAGCCGCGAGGGGACCACTAATGAAAAACTGTTTTTT
TRBV27	TRBJ1-6	.	TRBD1	CASSLFGQGNYNSPLHF	TGTGCCAGCAGTTTGTTCGGACAGGGGAATTATAATTCACCCCTCCACTTT
TRBV5-1	TRBJ1-1	few	TRBD1	CASSLLQGDTEAFF	TGCGCCAGCAGCTTGTTACAGGGGGACACTGAAGCTTTCTTT
TRBV7-3	TRBJ2-5	.	.	CASSSSGNTETQYF	TGTGCCAGCAGTTCATCAGGGAACACGGAGACCCAGTACTTC